What follows are 10 T cell receptor beta chains derived from one specimen sequenced in a study of blood T cell repertoires in COVID-19. Produced via immunoSEQ multiplex PCR; TCRdb's table is partial and in-frame only. The sample contains 200,000 or so clones, roughly 80% of which appear only once. What was sequenced was peripheral blood. The receptors stem from a man in his sixties with active or convalescent COVID-19.

The rearrangement joins TRBV19 to TRBJ2-3; D remains ambiguous. V lost 3 bases, J lost 5 bases, and 9 bases lay in between. CDR3 size: 13 residues. Germline-derived CDR1 and CDR2 are LNHDA and SQIVND (reference sequence). This CDR3 reads CASSMGFLDTQYF. The DNA for the CDR3 is TGTGCCAGTAGTATGGGCTTCCTAGATACGCAGTATTTT.

The gene calls are TRBV7-8 and TRBJ1-2, with a possible D match to TRBD1 (5 bases). CDR3 length equals 15 residues. V shed 4 bases and J shed 3 bases, with 15 bases lying between them. Per germline, CDR1 SGHVS and CDR2 FQNEAQ. The CDR3 spells CASSSRQTGDYGYTF. CDR3 coding DNA: TGTGCCAGCAGCTCCCGACAGACTGGGGACTATGGCTACACCTTC.

The V call is TRBV6-5, the J call TRBJ1-2, with 7 nucleotides matching TRBD1. The CDR3 runs 14 residues. The germline V gene has CDR1 MNHEY and CDR2 SVGAGI. Trimming removed 5 bases from V and 0 bases from J; junction bases left unmatched: 3. CDR3 sequence reads: CASSRTGTNYGYTF. CDR3 nucleotide sequence: TGTGCCAGCAGTCGGACAGGAACTAACTATGGCTACACCTTC.

This chain links TRBV12-5 with TRBJ2-5, with D possibly matching TRBD2 (6 bases). V dropped 5 bases and J dropped 3 bases, with 10 bases sitting between them. This CDR3 comprises 13 residues. The germline gives CDR1 LGHNT, CDR2 FRNRAP. The CDR3 DNA is TGTGCTAGTGGTCCCCGCGGGGAAGAGACCCAGTACTTC. This sequence encodes CASGPRGEETQYF. The complete variable domain, with remaining parts taken from reference TRBV12-5 and TRBJ2-5, reads DARVTQTPRHKVTEMGQEVTMRCQPILGHNTVFWYRQTMMQGLELLAYFRNRAPLDDSGMPKDRFSAEMPDATLATLKIQPSEPRDSAVYFCASGPRGEETQYFGPGTRLLVL.

This chain uses TRBV20-1 with TRBJ2-3; D remains unclear. This CDR3 is 10 amino acids long. Germline V gene data show CDR1 as DFQATT and CDR2 as SNEGSKA (reference sequence). The CDR3 protein is CLPNPDTQYF. Written as DNA, the CDR3 is TGCCTCCCTAACCCAGATACGCAGTATTTT.

The V call is TRBV20-1, the J call TRBJ2-4; D not resolved. The CDR3 contains 11 residues. CDR1 is DFQATT and CDR2 is SNEGSKA in the germline V gene (reference sequence). V was clipped by 6 bases and J by 8 bases, with 11 bases between them. The chain's CDR3 is CSAIRRDIQYF. In DNA, the CDR3 is TGCAGTGCCATTAGACGGGACATTCAGTACTTC.

The rearrangement links TRBV5-1 to TRBJ2-2, with D maybe TRBD2 (6 bases). Trimming pared 0 bases from V and 6 bases from J, leaving 9 bases between. The CDR3 contains 14 residues. The germline CDR1 and CDR2 sequences are SGHRS and YFSETQ. CDR3 sequence (DNA): TGCGCCAGCAGCTTGGCGGGAGTGGCCGGGGAGCTGTTTTTT. Translating it yields CASSLAGVAGELFF.

The chain is built from TRBV9 and TRBJ2-5; TRBD2 might be the D (6 bases). CDR1 and CDR2 from the germline V gene are SGDLS and YYNGEE. Trimming stripped 1 base from V and 3 bases from J, with 10 bases between. The CDR3 consists of 14 residues. In nucleotides, the CDR3 is TGTGCCAGCAGCGTACTTGGAGGGGAAGAGACCCAGTACTTC. It encodes CASSVLGGEETQYF.

This clone appeared a few times. CDR3 DNA: TGTGCCAGCAGCTCAGCAGGGGGTCCTAATTCACCCCTCCACTTT. It translates to CASSSAGGPNSPLHF. The chain is built from TRBV28 and TRBJ1-6; 7 nucleotides match TRBD1. The length of the CDR3 is 15 residues. CDR1 MDHEN and CDR2 SYDVKM come from the germline V gene. With 6 bases clipped from V and 6 bases from J, the junction kept 8 bases outside the gene matches.

The chain combines TRBV7-8 with TRBJ2-3, with a weak D call TRBD1 (6 bases). V lost 7 bases to trimming and J lost 0 bases, with 11 bases between them. Germline loops: CDR1 SGHVS, CDR2 FQNEAQ. The CDR3 runs 14 residues. This CDR3 reads CASTRTESTDTQYF. The CDR3 DNA reads as TGTGCCAGCACCCGGACAGAAAGCACAGATACGCAGTATTTT. Full variable domain (rest looked up from reference TRBV7-8 and TRBJ2-3): GAGVSQSPRYKVAKRGQDVALRCDPISGHVSLFWYQQALGQGPEFLTYFQNEAQLDKSGLPSDRFFAERPEGSVSTLKIQRTQQEDSAVYLCASTRTESTDTQYFGPGTRLTVL.